This T cell receptor (beta chain) came from a study of T cells in Graves' hyperthyroidism and ophthalmopathy. Study-level points and caveats: Progression to ophthalmopathy was predicted a median of approximately 6.4 months early.

The diagnoses drew upon clinical symptoms, serum thyroxine and TRAb, thyroid ultrasound and orbital computed tomography. V was pared by 7 bases and J by 1 base, with 6 bases of the junction left unmatched. CDR3 size: 13 residues. Germline-derived CDR1 and CDR2 are SQVTM and ANQGSEA. This clonotype appeared many times. The antigen remains unidentified. The CDR3 regions of TCR beta were amplified from RNA transcripts. The TCR CDR3 was amplified in a first-round RT-PCR using the HTBI primer set. TCRdb re-analysed the multiplex PCR reads in MiXCR, keeping a single row per CDR3 protein. Altogether 490,000 or so distinct CDR3 sequences are present, around 16% being singletons, with the ten largest covering about 29%.

This TCR derives from a woman in her 30s with Graves' ophthalmopathy. The specimen was blood. This chain links TRBV29-1 with TRBJ1-1, with 7 bases identical to TRBD1. The CDR3 sequence: CSARTGRNTEAFF. CDR3 DNA: TGCAGCGCCCGGACAGGACGGAACACTGAAGCTTTCTTT.